The 16 T cell receptor beta chains reported below all come from one sample, sequenced in a study of T cells expressing NK-cell markers. No DNA is given; TCRdb re-called the 5' RACE reads and lists each CDR3 protein once. Its table lists about 150,000 distinct CDR3 sequences. Sequencing used blood T cells: a sorted CD56 or NKG2C T cell subset, CD4+ or CD8+ T cells, or bulk PBMC T cells (not recorded which). The receptors here all came from a man aged 18 to 69 in good health.

The chain uses TRBV27 and TRBJ1-2. The CDR3 length is 13 residues. Germline V lookup: CDR1 MNHEY, CDR2 SMNVEV (reference sequence). The CDR3 sequence is CASSTGPSYGYTF.

The rearrangement links TRBV12-3 or TRBV12-4 to TRBJ2-7; with no DNA, the TCRdb D assignment of TRBD1 cannot be verified. CDR3 length: 17 residues. The CDR3 here is CASSSLPGPSPVYEQYF.

The chain combines TRBV5-1 with TRBJ2-5; TCRdb designates TRBD2, a call that cannot be tested without DNA. The CDR3 has 17 residues. Germline-derived CDR1 and CDR2 are SGHRS and YFSETQ. CDR3 sequence reads: CASSPVRVQLERETQYF. Variable domain in full (rest from reference TRBV5-1 and TRBJ2-5): KAGVTQTPRYLIKTRGQQVTLSCSPISGHRSVSWYQQTPGQGLQFLFEYFSETQRNKGNFPGRFSGRQFSNSRSEMNVSTLELGDSALYLCASSPVRVQLERETQYFGPGTRLLVL.

The chain couples TRBV9 to TRBJ2-3; the TCRdb D gene call, TRBD1, has no DNA to confirm it. The CDR3 is 14 residues long. Germline CDR1 reads SGDLS; CDR2 reads YYNGEE. The CDR3 protein is CASSVPPQGGTQYF.

The chain combines TRBV3-1 with TRBJ1-6. Per germline, CDR1 LGHDT and CDR2 YNNKEL (reference sequence). This CDR3 region has 15 residues. Here the CDR3 reads CASSQGNSQNSPLHF.

This chain uses TRBV4-2 with TRBJ2-1. Per the germline V gene, CDR1 is LGHNA and CDR2 is YNFKEQ. The CDR3 has 14 amino acids. The CDR3: CASSQDRPDNEQFF.

The V gene is TRBV2, the J gene TRBJ1-2. The germline CDR1 and CDR2 sequences are SNHLY and FYNNEI. The CDR3 is made up of 14 amino acids. The CDR3 sequence is CASRDGLDFYGYTF.

This chain connects TRBV21-1 to TRBJ2-4. TRBV21-1 is annotated as a pseudogene. The CDR3 has 14 residues. CDR3 protein: CASSKAVPRNIQYF.

This clonotype shows up as medium-sized by frequency. The chain uses TRBV4-1 and TRBJ2-5; the TCRdb D gene call, TRBD1, has no DNA to confirm it. The germline CDR1 and CDR2 sequences are MGHRA and YSYEKL. This CDR3 is 16 amino acids long. This CDR3 reads CASSQVGGQGQETQYF.

The chain links TRBV7-9 to TRBJ2-7; TCRdb lists TRBD1, though no DNA is available to test this call. The CDR3 length is 15 residues. Germline-derived CDR1 and CDR2 are SEHNR and FQNEAQ (reference sequence). CDR3: CASSLSRQGKGEQYF.

V usage is TRBV29-1 and J usage is TRBJ1-1; the D call from TCRdb, TRBD1, cannot be confirmed without DNA. CDR3 length: 14 amino acids. Germline V lookup: CDR1 SQVTM, CDR2 ANQGSEA. CDR3 sequence: CSVGVGVSSTEAFF.

This rearrangement joins TRBV4-1 to TRBJ2-2; the D call of TRBD1 rests on TCRdb alone, since no DNA is present to check it. The CDR3 extends over 14 amino acids. The germline CDR1 and CDR2 sequences are MGHRA and YSYEKL. CDR3 in amino acids: CASSQVDSTGELFF.

The gene calls are TRBV4-1 and TRBJ2-7; TCRdb returns TRBD1, unconfirmable since there is no DNA. CDR3 size: 15 residues. Germline assignment: CDR1 MGHRA and CDR2 YSYEKL. CDR3 in amino acids: CASSYRDRITYEQYF.

V is TRBV12-3 or TRBV12-4 and J is TRBJ1-1; TCRdb's D call of TRBD1 is untestable without DNA. CDR3 length: 16 residues. CDR3: CASRPEEGQGNTEAFF.

The V and J genes are TRBV10-3 and TRBJ2-7; the TCRdb call, TRBD1, lacks DNA for checking. The CDR3 length is 16 residues. CDR1 and CDR2 (germline): ENHRY, SYGVKD. CDR3 sequence: CAISESRGGTGYEQYF.

This chain joins TRBV24-1 and TRBJ1-5; TCRdb gives TRBD1 as the D gene, but with no DNA this cannot be confirmed. This CDR3 contains 15 residues. CDR1 and CDR2 from the germline V gene are KGHDR and SFDVKD. The CDR3: CATSDGTASNQPQHF.